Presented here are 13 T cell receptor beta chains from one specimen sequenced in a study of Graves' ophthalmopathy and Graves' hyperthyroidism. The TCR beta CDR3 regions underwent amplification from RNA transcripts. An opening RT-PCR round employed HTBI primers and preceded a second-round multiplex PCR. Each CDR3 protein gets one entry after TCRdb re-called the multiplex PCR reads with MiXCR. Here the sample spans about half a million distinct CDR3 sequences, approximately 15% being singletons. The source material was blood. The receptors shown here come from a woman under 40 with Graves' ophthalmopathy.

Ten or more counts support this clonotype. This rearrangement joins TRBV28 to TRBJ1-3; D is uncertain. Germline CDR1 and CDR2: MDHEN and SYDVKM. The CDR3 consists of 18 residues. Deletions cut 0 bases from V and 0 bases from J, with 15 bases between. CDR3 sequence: CASSLWFGDTLSGNTIYF. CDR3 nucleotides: TGTGCCAGCAGTTTATGGTTCGGAGACACCCTCTCTGGAAACACCATATATTTT.

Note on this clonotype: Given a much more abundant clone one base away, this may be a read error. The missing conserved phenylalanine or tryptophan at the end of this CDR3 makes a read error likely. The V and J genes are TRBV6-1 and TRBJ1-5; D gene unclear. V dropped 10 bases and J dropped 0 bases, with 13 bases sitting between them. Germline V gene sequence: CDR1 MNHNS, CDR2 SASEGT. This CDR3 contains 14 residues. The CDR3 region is CATTTGNSNQPQHV. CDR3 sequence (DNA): TGTGCCACCACTACGGGAAATAGCAATCAGCCCCAGCATGTT.

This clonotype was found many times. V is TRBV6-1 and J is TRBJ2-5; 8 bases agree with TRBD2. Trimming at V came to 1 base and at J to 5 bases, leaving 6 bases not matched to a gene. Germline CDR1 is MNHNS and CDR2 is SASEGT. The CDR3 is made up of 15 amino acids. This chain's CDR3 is CASSEVGGGKETQYF. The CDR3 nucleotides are TGTGCCAGCAGTGAAGTAGGCGGGGGGAAGGAGACCCAGTACTTC.

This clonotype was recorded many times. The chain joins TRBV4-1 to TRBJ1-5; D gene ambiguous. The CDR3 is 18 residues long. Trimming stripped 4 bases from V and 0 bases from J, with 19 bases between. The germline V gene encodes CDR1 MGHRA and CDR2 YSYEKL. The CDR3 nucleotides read TGCGCCAGCAGCCCCTACCTTTGGGCGGCGGATAGCAATCAGCCCCAGCATTTT. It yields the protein CASSPYLWAADSNQPQHF.

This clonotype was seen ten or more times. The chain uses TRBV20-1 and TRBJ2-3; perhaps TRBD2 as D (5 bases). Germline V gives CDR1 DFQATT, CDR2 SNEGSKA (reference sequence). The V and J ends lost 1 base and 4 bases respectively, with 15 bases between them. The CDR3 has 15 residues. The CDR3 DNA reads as TGCAGTGCTAGAGTTGTAATCGGGATTGCAGATACGCAGTATTTT. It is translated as CSARVVIGIADTQYF.

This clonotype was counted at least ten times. CDR3 DNA: TGCAGTGCTAGACCACTAGCGGGACAAGAGACCCAGTACTTC. It specifies CSARPLAGQETQYF. The chain employs TRBV20-1 and TRBJ2-5; 10 bases fit TRBD2. With V trimmed by 2 bases and J by 2 bases, 2 bases remained unmatched. The CDR3 has 14 residues. Germline assignment: CDR1 DFQATT and CDR2 SNEGSKA (reference sequence).

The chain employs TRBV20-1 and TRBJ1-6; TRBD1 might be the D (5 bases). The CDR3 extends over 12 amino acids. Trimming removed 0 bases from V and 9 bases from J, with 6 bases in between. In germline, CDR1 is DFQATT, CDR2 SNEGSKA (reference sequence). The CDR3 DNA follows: TGCAGTGCTAGAGATGGGGGTTCACCCCTCCACTTT. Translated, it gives CSARDGGSPLHF.

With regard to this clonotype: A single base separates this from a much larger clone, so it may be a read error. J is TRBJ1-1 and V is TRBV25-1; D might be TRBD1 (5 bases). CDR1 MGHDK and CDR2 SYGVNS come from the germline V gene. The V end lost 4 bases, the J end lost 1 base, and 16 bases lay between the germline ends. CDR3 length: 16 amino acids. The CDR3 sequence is CASSVRTGGSNTEAFF. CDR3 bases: TGTGCCAGCAGTGTACGTACCGGGGGATCGAACACTGAAGCTTTCTTT.

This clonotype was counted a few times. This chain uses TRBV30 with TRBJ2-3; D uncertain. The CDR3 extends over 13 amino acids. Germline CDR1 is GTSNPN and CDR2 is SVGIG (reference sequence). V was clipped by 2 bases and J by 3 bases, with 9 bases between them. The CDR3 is CAWSPVGTDTQYF. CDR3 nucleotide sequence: TGTGCCTGGAGTCCCGTGGGTACAGATACGCAGTATTTT.

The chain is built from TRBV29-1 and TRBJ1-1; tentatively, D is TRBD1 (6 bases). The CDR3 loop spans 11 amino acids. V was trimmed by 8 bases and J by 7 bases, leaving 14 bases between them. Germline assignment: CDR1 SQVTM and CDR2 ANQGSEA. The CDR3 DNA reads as TGCAGCTCAATACAGGGAGTTGAAGCTTTCTTT. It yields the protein CSSIQGVEAFF. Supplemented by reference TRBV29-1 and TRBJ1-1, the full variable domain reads SAVISQKPSRDICQRGTSLTIQCQVDSQVTMMFWYRQQPGQSLTLIATANQGSEATYESGFVIDKFPISRPNLTFSTLTVSNMSPEDSSIYLCSSIQGVEAFFGQGTRLTVV.

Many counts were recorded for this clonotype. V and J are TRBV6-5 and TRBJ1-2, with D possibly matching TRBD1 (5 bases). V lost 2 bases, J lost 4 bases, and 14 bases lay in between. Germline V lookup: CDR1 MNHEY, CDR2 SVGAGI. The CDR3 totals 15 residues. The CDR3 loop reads CASSYQGPGFYGYTF. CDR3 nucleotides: TGTGCCAGCAGTTACCAGGGACCAGGGTTCTATGGCTACACCTTC.

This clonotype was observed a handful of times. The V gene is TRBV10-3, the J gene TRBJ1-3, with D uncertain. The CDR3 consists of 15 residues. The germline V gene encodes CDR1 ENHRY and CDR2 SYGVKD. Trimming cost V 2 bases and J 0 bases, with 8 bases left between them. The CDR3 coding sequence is TGTGCCATCAGTGAGAGAGAAGTCTCTGGAAACACCATATATTTT. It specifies CAISEREVSGNTIYF.

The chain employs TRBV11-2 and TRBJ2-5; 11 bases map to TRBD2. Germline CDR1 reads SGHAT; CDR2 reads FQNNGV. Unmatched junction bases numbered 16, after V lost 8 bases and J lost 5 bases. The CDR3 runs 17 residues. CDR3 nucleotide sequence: TGTGCCAGCGCGGCCAGATTACTAGCGGGGGCAGCGGAGACCCAGTACTTC. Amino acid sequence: CASAARLLAGAAETQYF.